This TCR beta chain was obtained from a study of blood T cell repertoires in COVID-19. Across the study: Some COVID-19 samples were acute and others convalescent; all came from the United States, Italy and Spain.

CDR1 and CDR2 from the germline V gene are KGHSH and LQKENI. After removal of 1 base from V and 2 bases from J, the junction contained 3 bases not matched to a gene. The CDR3 has 15 residues. Researchers sorted participants into cohorts using their self-reported clinical history. Repertoires were generated with immunoSEQ multiplex PCR, while TCRdb's copy carries only in-frame clones and drops some. The table has some 150,000 clones, 84% seen once. The specimen sequenced was PBMCs or T cells enriched from blood (not recorded which). This receptor was taken from a man aged 45 to 65 who had recovered from COVID-19. The J gene is TRBJ2-7, the V gene TRBV18; 9 nucleotides agree with TRBD1. The CDR3 DNA reads TGTGCCAGCTCACCACTTGGACAGGGGACCTACGAGCAGTACTTC. Protein product: CASSPLGQGTYEQYF.